This TCR beta chain was profiled in a study of regulatory T cells in long-lasting Graves disease. Indicated time point: newly diagnosed GD, antithyroid drugs for less than 3 months. PBMC-derived RNA was used for the TCR library. This clonotype has a count of ten or more. CDR3 regions were amplified by Arm-PCR using iRepertoire HTBI primers to build TCR beta libraries. TCRdb re-called the multiplex PCR reads with MiXCR, one entry per CDR3 protein. The data show 370,000 or so distinct CDR3 sequences, with 15% to 20% seen just once and around 20% held by the top ten. These data also featured in a second study, about T cells in Graves' hyperthyroidism and ophthalmopathy. That report notes: RT-PCR in the first round (using the HTBI primer set) targeted the TCR CDR3.

This receptor was taken from a woman aged 18-29 years with Graves disease. The material sequenced was peripheral blood mononuclear cells (PBMCs), taken at new diagnosis, from a patient treated with antithyroid drugs.

The CDR3 here is CASSPRRQGAYEQYF. CDR3 coding DNA: TGTGCCAGCAGCCCGAGACGACAGGGCGCCTACGAGCAGTACTTC. The chain combines TRBV3-1 with TRBJ2-7; 7 nucleotides match TRBD1. V dropped 4 bases and J dropped 2; count of bases not matched to a gene: 8. The germline CDR1 and CDR2 sequences are LGHDT and YNNKEL (reference sequence). The CDR3 totals 15 residues.